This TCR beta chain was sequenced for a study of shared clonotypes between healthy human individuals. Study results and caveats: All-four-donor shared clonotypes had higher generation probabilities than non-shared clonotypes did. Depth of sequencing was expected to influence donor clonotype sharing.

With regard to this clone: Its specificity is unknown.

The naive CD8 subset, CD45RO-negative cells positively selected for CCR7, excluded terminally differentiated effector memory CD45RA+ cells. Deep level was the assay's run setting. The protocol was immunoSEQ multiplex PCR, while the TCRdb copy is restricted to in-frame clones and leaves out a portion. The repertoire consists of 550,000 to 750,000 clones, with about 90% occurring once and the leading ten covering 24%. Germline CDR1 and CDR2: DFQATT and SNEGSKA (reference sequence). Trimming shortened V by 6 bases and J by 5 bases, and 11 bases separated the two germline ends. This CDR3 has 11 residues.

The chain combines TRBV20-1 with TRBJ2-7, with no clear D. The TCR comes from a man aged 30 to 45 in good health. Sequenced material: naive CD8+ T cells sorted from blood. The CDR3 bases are TGCAGTGCGGATGGTAGGGACGAGCAGTACTTC. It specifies CSADGRDEQYF.